The 17 T cell receptor beta chains presented below share a single source sample, sequenced in a study of tumor and adjacent non-tumor tissue in lung cancer. Three rounds of nested PCR, following a modified ARM-PCR protocol, produced the TCRbeta library. TCRdb re-called the multiplex PCR reads through MiXCR, storing one row per CDR3 protein. The sample includes about 200,000 distinct CDR3 sequences, 71% of them seen just once. RNA was extracted from bulk tissue without any cell sorting. The specimen was lung tumor tissue. The receptors originated from a man aged 60 to 69 with non-small cell lung cancer.

V is TRBV11-2 and J is TRBJ2-7; tentative D call: TRBD1 (6 bases). V was cut by 5 bases and J by 2 bases, with 13 bases left in between. Germline values: CDR1 SGHAT, CDR2 FQNNGV. The CDR3 is 14 amino acids. The CDR3 DNA reads as TGTGCCAGCAGCCTGCGACAGGACACCTACGAGCAGTACTTC. Amino acid sequence: CASSLRQDTYEQYF.

This clonotype appeared a few times. The chain couples TRBV6-1 to TRBJ1-2, with D possibly matching TRBD1 (5 bases). Trimming pared 5 bases from V and 7 bases from J, leaving 20 bases between. The CDR3 contains 15 residues. Germline V lookup: CDR1 MNHNS, CDR2 SASEGT. The DNA of the CDR3 is TGTGCCAGCAGTAAACAGGATTCTCTATCGCCTGGCTACACCTTC. Translating gives CASSKQDSLSPGYTF.

The chain recombines TRBV6-1 with TRBJ1-4; no clear D. V lost 5 bases and J 12 bases, leaving 13 bases between the germline ends. CDR1 is MNHNS and CDR2 is SASEGT in the germline V gene. This CDR3 is 12 amino acids long. The chain's CDR3 is CASSSGRGQLFF. CDR3 nucleotides: TGTGCCAGCAGTAGCGGACGCGGACAACTGTTTTTT.

Of note for this clonotype: The junction and the germline gene differ at one end; a read error may be behind it. The genes are TRBV6-5 and TRBJ1-5; maybe TRBD1 (5 bases). This CDR3 spans 13 amino acids. CDR1 and CDR2 from the germline V gene are MNHEY and SVGAGI. The CDR3 loop is CASSRQLNRPQHF. As DNA, the CDR3 is TGTGCCAGCAGTCGACAGCTGAATCGGCCCCAGCATTTT.

About this clonotype itself: At one end, the junction sequence differs from germline, possibly due to a read error. The V call is TRBV13, the J call TRBJ2-2; no reliable D call. Germline assignment: CDR1 PRHDT and CDR2 FYEKMQ (reference sequence). The CDR3 contains 12 residues. Here the CDR3 reads CASSRPTVELFF. In DNA, the CDR3 is TGTGCCAGCAGCCGACCGACCGTGGAGCTGTTTTTT. The full variable domain, rest sourced from reference TRBV13 and TRBJ2-2, is AAGVIQSPRHLIKEKRETATLKCYPIPRHDTVYWYQQGPGQDPQFLISFYEKMQSDKGSIPDRFSAQQFSDYHSELNMSSLELGDSALYFCASSRPTVELFFGEGSRLTVL.

In the case of this clonotype: The junction departs from the called germline gene at one end, perhaps through a read error. The rearrangement links TRBV11-2 to TRBJ2-2; 12 positions match TRBD1. This CDR3 has 16 amino acids. Germline V gene data show CDR1 as SGHAT and CDR2 as FQNNGV. The CDR3 sequence: CASSRILGQGAGKLFF. The CDR3 nucleotides are TGTGCCAGTAGCAGAATTTTGGGACAGGGGGCCGGGAAGCTGTTTTTT. Looking up the rest from reference TRBV11-2 and TRBJ2-2 gives the full variable domain: EAGVAQSPRYKIIEKRQSVAFWCNPISGHATLYWYQQILGQGPKLLIQFQNNGVVDDSQLPKDRFSAERLKGVDSTLKIQPAKLEDSAVYLCASSRILGQGAGKLFFGEGSRLTVL.

Remarks on this clonotype: This may stem from a read error, because a much larger clone lies one nucleotide away. The chain recombines TRBV29-1 with TRBJ2-7, with 7 nucleotides matching TRBD1. The CDR3 runs 12 residues. Germline lookup yields CDR1 SQVTM and CDR2 ANQGSEA. V trimming: 8 bases; J trimming: 5 bases; junction bases outside the gene matches: 9. Here the CDR3 DNA reads TGCAGCCTTAACAGGGGACCTAACGAGCAGTACTTC. Translated, it gives CSLNRGPNEQYF.

The rearrangement uses TRBV14 and TRBJ2-1, with unresolved D. This CDR3 contains 13 residues. The germline V gene has CDR1 SGHDN and CDR2 FVKESK. V lost 4 bases and J lost 6, with 10 bases in between. The CDR3 bases are TGTGCCAGCAGCCTAAGCATAGGCAATGAGCAGTTCTTC. It codes for CASSLSIGNEQFF. The full variable domain, its missing parts supplied by reference TRBV14 and TRBJ2-1, is EAGVTQFPSHSVIEKGQTVTLRCDPISGHDNLYWYRRVMGKEIKFLLHFVKESKQDESGMPNNRFLAERTGGTYSTLKVQPAELEDSGVYFCASSLSIGNEQFFGPGTRLTVL.

Turning to this clonotype: It may be a read error: a sequence one base away is much more abundant. The rearrangement joins TRBV20-1 to TRBJ2-1; perhaps D is TRBD1 or TRBD2 (5 bases each). The CDR3 sequence is 14 residues long. CDR1 is DFQATT and CDR2 is SNEGSKA in the germline V gene (reference sequence). CDR3 amino acids: CSTRDSAGRNEQFF. The CDR3 nucleotides read TGCAGTACTAGAGATTCGGCAGGGCGAAATGAGCAGTTCTTC.

With regard to this clonotype: A read error may produce the germline difference seen at one junction end. The chain links TRBV12-3 or TRBV12-4 to TRBJ1-2; a weak D match, TRBD1 (5 bases). This CDR3 spans 13 amino acids. Here the CDR3 reads CSSSRDGYYGYTF. The CDR3 nucleotides read TGTTCCAGCAGTAGGGACGGCTACTATGGCTACACCTTC.

A note on this clonotype: The conserved phenylalanine or tryptophan normally closing the CDR3 is absent here, so this likely arose from a read error. The chain joins TRBV11-1 to TRBJ2-4, with D unresolved. Germline-derived CDR1 and CDR2 are SGHAT and FQDESV (reference sequence). The CDR3 is 14 amino acids. The CDR3 protein is CVSSSYLAKNIQYI. In nucleotides, the CDR3 is TGTGTCAGCAGCTCTTATCTAGCCAAAAACATTCAGTACATC.

This chain uses TRBV28 with TRBJ2-1, with D unclear. The CDR3 totals 16 residues. V lost 2 bases to trimming and J lost 3 bases, with 14 bases between them. Per germline, CDR1 MDHEN and CDR2 SYDVKM. As DNA, the CDR3 is TGTGCCAGCAGTTTACCTCCCACGGTGGACTACAATGAGCAGTTCTTC. This gives the protein CASSLPPTVDYNEQFF. Complete variable domain (other parts from reference TRBV28 and TRBJ2-1): DVKVTQSSRYLVKRTGEKVFLECVQDMDHENMFWYRQDPGLGLRLIYFSYDVKMKEKGDIPEGYSVSREKKERFSLILESASTNQTSMYLCASSLPPTVDYNEQFFGPGTRLTVL.

This clonotype was seen many times. The chain carries TRBV4-1 and TRBJ2-3; 9 bases align to TRBD2. The V gene's germline CDR1 is MGHRA and CDR2 YSYEKL. The CDR3 runs to 13 residues. J was trimmed by 8 bases and V by 3 bases; bases with no gene match: 3. CDR3 loop: CASSHSSGGTQYF. CDR3 nucleotide sequence: TGCGCCAGCAGCCATAGTAGCGGGGGTACGCAGTATTTT.

In this sample, this clonotype turned up many times. J is TRBJ1-1 and V is TRBV12-3 or TRBV12-4, with D tentatively TRBD1 (5 bases). Between the trimmed V and J ends, which lost 3 bases and 7 bases, there was a span of 9 bases. The CDR3 runs 12 residues. CDR3 sequence reads: CASSFGGFEAFF. DNA for the CDR3: TGTGCCAGCAGTTTTGGGGGGTTTGAAGCTTTCTTT.

As regards this clonotype: Without the conserved terminal phenylalanine or tryptophan, this CDR3 likely stems from a read error. The chain links TRBV6-2 or TRBV6-3 to TRBJ2-7; D call uncertain. The V gene lost 10 bases and the J gene lost 3 bases, with 16 bases spanning the gap. The germline V gene encodes CDR1 MNHEY and CDR2 SVGEGT. This CDR3 is 13 amino acids long. The DNA for the CDR3 is TGTGCCAACCCAGGTCAGCCCAACTACGAGCAGTACTTA. Amino acid sequence: CANPGQPNYEQYL.

Details on this clonotype: With a much larger clone just one base away, this may be a read error. The chain uses TRBV29-1 and TRBJ2-5, with D unresolved. V was shortened by 8 bases and J by 2 bases, with 9 bases between the two germline ends. The CDR3 runs to 11 residues. The V gene's germline CDR1 is SQVTM and CDR2 ANQGSEA. In DNA, the CDR3 is TGCAGCATTGGACCTCAAGAGACCCAGTACTTC. This encodes CSIGPQETQYF.

Regarding this clonotype: It may be a read error: a sequence one base away is much more abundant. The chain carries TRBV5-6 and TRBJ1-4, with D uncertain. This CDR3 contains 16 residues. The germline V gene encodes CDR1 SGHDT and CDR2 YYEEEE. CDR3 sequence: CAGSFWTGHLREKLFF. The CDR3 region has the DNA TGTGCCGGCAGCTTCTGGACGGGTCATTTGAGGGAAAAACTGTTTTTT.